The 21 T cell receptor beta chains in this list originate from one sample, sequenced in a study of blood T cell repertoires in COVID-19. The method was immunoSEQ multiplex PCR; TCRdb's version includes in-frame clones alone and lacks a portion of them. The table has approximately 160,000 clones, over 75% seen once. The sample comprised peripheral blood. These receptors were collected from a man between 65 and 80 years old who had recovered from COVID-19.

The chain combines TRBV11-2 with TRBJ2-7; no firm D call. The germline V gene has CDR1 SGHAT and CDR2 FQNNGV. The CDR3 loop spans 14 amino acids. With 3 bases removed from V and 4 bases from J, the gap between germline ends came to 13 bases. CDR3 region: CASSFFTEFYEQYF. In DNA, the CDR3 is TGTGCCAGCAGCTTCTTTACAGAATTTTACGAGCAGTACTTC. Drawing the rest from reference TRBV11-2 and TRBJ2-7, the complete variable domain is EAGVAQSPRYKIIEKRQSVAFWCNPISGHATLYWYQQILGQGPKLLIQFQNNGVVDDSQLPKDRFSAERLKGVDSTLKIQPAKLEDSAVYLCASSFFTEFYEQYFGPGTRLTVT.

The genes are TRBV19 and TRBJ1-6; D gene unclear. This CDR3 contains 14 residues. In germline, CDR1 is LNHDA, CDR2 SQIVND (reference sequence). V shed 5 bases and J shed 8 bases, with 13 bases lying between them. The CDR3: CASSLNFRDSPLHF. The CDR3, as DNA: TGTGCCAGTAGTTTAAACTTTCGGGATTCACCCCTCCACTTT. Full variable domain (remainder filled in from reference TRBV19 and TRBJ1-6): DGGITQSPKYLFRKEGQNVTLSCEQNLNHDAMYWYRQDPGQGLRLIYYSQIVNDFQKGDIAEGYSVSREKKESFPLTVTSAQKNPTAFYLCASSLNFRDSPLHFGNGTRLTVT.

In its sample, this clone was seen a few times. This sequence joins TRBV5-4 and TRBJ1-2, with 10 bases fitting TRBD1. V gave up 2 bases and J gave up 2 bases; unmatched junction bases: 6. Germline V gene data show CDR1 as SGHNT and CDR2 as YYREEE (reference sequence). The CDR3 runs 16 residues. CDR3: CASSFPGQGPNYGYTF. The CDR3 bases are TGTGCCAGCAGCTTTCCGGGACAGGGGCCAAACTATGGCTACACCTTC.

The rearrangement joins TRBV6-2 or TRBV6-3 to TRBJ2-7, with 10 nucleotides matching TRBD2. Germline CDR1 reads MNHEY; CDR2 reads SVGEGT. The CDR3 runs to 15 residues. The V and J ends lost 3 bases and 2 bases, in that order; junction bases with no gene match: 4. CDR3 region: CASSYGLAGAYEQYF. The CDR3 coding sequence is TGTGCCAGCAGTTATGGTCTAGCGGGAGCCTACGAGCAGTACTTC.

This clone was counted only a few times. The chain recombines TRBV5-4 with TRBJ2-5, with 7 positions matching TRBD1. Germline V gene sequence: CDR1 SGHNT, CDR2 YYREEE (reference sequence). CDR3 length: 13 residues. After removal of 4 bases from V and 2 bases from J, the junction contained 2 bases not matched to a gene. Here the CDR3 DNA reads TGTGCCAGCAGCGGGGGACAGCAAGAGACCCAGTACTTC. This sequence encodes CASSGGQQETQYF.

In this sample, this clone turned up a few times. This rearrangement joins TRBV7-8 to TRBJ2-7, with 7 bases fitting TRBD2. Trimming removed 5 bases from V and 2 bases from J; junction bases left unmatched: 6. Germline assignment: CDR1 SGHVS and CDR2 FQNEAQ. The CDR3 consists of 14 residues. This CDR3 is CASSVGGRAYEQYF. DNA of the CDR3: TGTGCCAGCAGCGTGGGGGGGAGGGCCTACGAGCAGTACTTC.

This clone was recorded once. The chain carries TRBV7-2 and TRBJ2-5, with 10 bases lining up with TRBD2. This CDR3 is 17 amino acids long. The junction had 8 bases not matched to a gene; V was cut back by 2 bases and J by 2 bases. CDR1 and CDR2 (germline): SGHTA, FQGNSA. CDR3 in amino acids: CASSLRGGLAPQETQYF. As DNA, the CDR3 is TGTGCCAGCAGCTTAAGAGGGGGACTAGCGCCACAAGAGACCCAGTACTTC.

The genes are TRBV27 and TRBJ2-2; 12 bases agree with TRBD2. Looked up from germline, CDR1 is MNHEY and CDR2 is SMNVEV (reference sequence). V lost 5 bases, J lost 5 bases, and 6 bases stayed unmatched. The CDR3 extends over 16 amino acids. The CDR3 DNA reads as TGTGCCAGCAGTCTAGCGGGAGGGAGTCGTACCGGGGAGCTGTTTTTT. Residues: CASSLAGGSRTGELFF.

The chain joins TRBV6-5 to TRBJ1-6, with TRBD1 identical over 8 bases. V was pared by 8 bases and J by 4 bases, with 7 bases of the junction left unmatched. Germline lookup yields CDR1 MNHEY and CDR2 SVGAGI. The length of the CDR3 is 15 residues. Here the CDR3 reads CASGTGRGYNSPLHF. In DNA form, the CDR3 reads TGTGCCAGCGGGACAGGACGAGGATATAATTCACCCCTCCACTTT.

The V gene is TRBV3-1 (or the pseudogene TRBV3-2), the J gene TRBJ2-2; D is perhaps TRBD1 (5 bases). This CDR3 region has 13 residues. The germline V gene has CDR1 LGHDT and CDR2 YNNKEL (reference sequence). V lost 7 bases, J lost 6 bases, and 12 bases lay in between. The CDR3 protein is CASTILGAGELFF. The CDR3 nucleotides are TGTGCCAGCACTATCCTAGGGGCCGGGGAGCTGTTTTTT.

This rearrangement joins TRBV3-1 (or the pseudogene TRBV3-2) to TRBJ1-2; D remains ambiguous. Trimming pared 1 base from V and 1 base from J, leaving 10 bases between. This CDR3 has 15 residues. Looked up from germline, CDR1 is LGHDT and CDR2 is YNNKEL (reference sequence). The chain's CDR3 is CASSQVGRGNYGYTF. Here the CDR3 DNA reads TGTGCCAGCAGCCAAGTTGGACGGGGTAACTATGGCTACACCTTC.

The V and J genes are TRBV4-3 and TRBJ1-4; D possibly corresponds to TRBD1 (6 bases). Germline V lookup: CDR1 LGHNA, CDR2 YSLEER. This CDR3 is 17 amino acids long. Trimming cost V 0 bases and J 0 bases, with 11 bases left between them. This CDR3 is CASSQELDRATNEKLFF. CDR3 bases: TGCGCCAGCAGCCAAGAGTTGGACAGAGCAACTAATGAAAAACTGTTTTTT.

The gene calls are TRBV5-1 and TRBJ1-5, with TRBD1 matching over 8 bases. This CDR3 is built from 14 residues. V shed 4 bases, J shed 7 bases, and the junction held 7 bases outside the gene matches. The germline V gene has CDR1 SGHRS and CDR2 YFSETQ. The CDR3 DNA reads TGCGCCAGCAGCATCGGACAGGGTGAACAGCCCCAGCATTTT. Translation gives CASSIGQGEQPQHF.

This clone was counted between two and nine times. The chain is built from TRBV2 and TRBJ1-1; D not certain. V lost 7 bases and J lost 1, with 16 bases in between. Germline V gene sequence: CDR1 SNHLY, CDR2 FYNNEI. This CDR3 comprises 15 residues. The CDR3 region has the DNA TGTGCCAGCACCTTTTCTGGAATAGCGAACACTGAAGCTTTCTTT. Its translation: CASTFSGIANTEAFF.

The chain joins TRBV6-5 to TRBJ1-2, with D perhaps TRBD1 (6 bases). This CDR3 contains 15 residues. V lost 4 bases, J lost 1 base, and 13 bases lay in between. The germline V gene encodes CDR1 MNHEY and CDR2 SVGAGI. The CDR3 DNA follows: TGTGCCAGCAGTTTTTACGACAGGATTAACTATGGCTACACCTTC. Translated: CASSFYDRINYGYTF.

This clone has only one observation. The genes are TRBV9 and TRBJ2-7, with 10 bases aligning to TRBD2. Unmatched junction bases numbered 5, after V lost 3 bases and J lost 2 bases. This CDR3 spans 15 amino acids. CDR1 is SGDLS, CDR2 YYNGEE, per germline. In nucleotides, the CDR3 is TGTGCCAGCAGCGAGAAGAGCGGGAGGGCCTACGAGCAGTACTTC. Residues: CASSEKSGRAYEQYF.

The chain employs TRBV6-1 and TRBJ1-6; D is possibly TRBD1 (5 bases). Trimming took 2 bases from V and 2 from J, leaving 13 bases between them. The CDR3 loop spans 17 amino acids. CDR1 and CDR2 (germline): MNHNS, SASEGT. The CDR3 here is CASSESIGAAYNSPLHF. The CDR3 DNA is TGTGCCAGCAGTGAATCGATAGGGGCCGCCTATAATTCACCCCTCCACTTT.

Here the CDR3 DNA reads TGCGCCAGCAGCTCCGGGACTGTATCTGGGGCCAACGTCCTGACTTTC. Amino acids: CASSSGTVSGANVLTF. The rearrangement joins TRBV5-1 to TRBJ2-6, with TRBD2 as a possible D gene (6 bases). This CDR3 has 16 amino acids. CDR1 and CDR2 (germline): SGHRS, YFSETQ. V gave up 3 bases and J gave up 1 base, with 11 bases separating them.

This sequence joins TRBV5-1 and TRBJ2-1, with 7 bases that match TRBD1. J lost 4 bases, V lost 4 bases, and 8 bases had no gene match. The CDR3 is made up of 15 amino acids. The germline V gene encodes CDR1 SGHRS and CDR2 YFSETQ. As DNA, the CDR3 is TGCGCCAGCAGCGTGGGAGACAGGGATTACAATGAGCAGTTCTTC. As protein: CASSVGDRDYNEQFF.

This chain connects TRBV6-2 or TRBV6-3 to TRBJ2-7, with 8 bases fitting TRBD1. J was trimmed by 6 bases and V by 2 bases; bases with no gene match: 0. Germline V lookup: CDR1 MNHEY, CDR2 SVGEGT. This CDR3 has 12 residues. Here the CDR3 reads CASSYDRGEQYF. Here the CDR3 DNA reads TGTGCCAGCAGTTACGACAGGGGCGAGCAGTACTTC.

This chain links TRBV20-1 with TRBJ2-6; the D is unclear. The CDR3 totals 14 residues. With 3 bases removed from V and 4 bases from J, the gap between germline ends came to 10 bases. Germline lookup yields CDR1 DFQATT and CDR2 SNEGSKA (reference sequence). The CDR3 region is CSASERLGANVLTF. In DNA form, the CDR3 reads TGCAGTGCTAGTGAGCGTTTGGGGGCCAACGTCCTGACTTTC.